Listed below are T cell receptor beta chains from one sample, sequenced in a study of beta chain features in type 1 diabetes. TCRdb's copy holds only in-frame clones and misses some; the assay was immunoSEQ multiplex PCR. The sample lists around 250,000 clones; about 24% were seen once. Sequencing was performed on naive CD4+ T cells from blood. The receptors were sampled from a woman aged 25-40 years with type 1 diabetes. Both conserved end residues are part of each CDR3. A D gene is named only where the DNA matches it firmly. A clone size is listed for some rows: how often the clone was seen (once, few, many), or a class if it is expanded.

V gene: TRBV5-6; clone size: few; D gene: .; J gene: TRBJ1-1; CDR3 protein: CASSLLAAEVNPPPF; CDR3 DNA: TGTGCCAGCAGCTTGTTGGCCGCAGAAGTAAATCCTCCACCCTTT
V gene: TRBV5-4; clone size: few; D gene: TRBD2; J gene: TRBJ2-1; CDR3 protein: CASSLGGTSVYNEQFF; CDR3 DNA: TGTGCCAGCAGCTTGGGTGGGACTAGCGTCTACAATGAGCAGTTCTTC
V gene: TRBV28; clone size: few; D gene: TRBD2; J gene: TRBJ2-7; CDR3 protein: CASRPGLAYEQYF; CDR3 DNA: TGTGCCAGCAGGCCGGGACTAGCCTACGAGCAGTACTTC
V gene: TRBV19; clone size: few; D gene: TRBD2; J gene: TRBJ2-7; CDR3 protein: CASSTRTSGIYEQYF; CDR3 DNA: TGTGCCAGTAGTACCCGGACTAGCGGGATCTACGAGCAGTACTTC
V gene: TRBV29-1; clone size: few; D gene: .; J gene: TRBJ1-5; CDR3 protein: CSVELQGEGQPQHF; CDR3 DNA: TGCAGCGTAGAGTTACAGGGAGAGGGCCAGCCCCAGCATTTT
V gene: TRBV9; clone size: few; D gene: TRBD2; J gene: TRBJ2-1; CDR3 protein: CASSVVTSGSYNEQFF; CDR3 DNA: TGTGCCAGCAGCGTGGTTACTAGCGGCTCCTACAATGAGCAGTTCTTC
V gene: TRBV18; clone size: few; D gene: .; J gene: TRBJ2-7; CDR3 protein: CASSPMSTYEQYF; CDR3 DNA: TGTGCCAGCTCACCAATGAGTACCTACGAGCAGTACTTC
V gene: TRBV5-1; clone size: few; D gene: .; J gene: TRBJ2-1; CDR3 protein: CASSLQGHNEQFF; CDR3 DNA: TGCGCCAGCAGCTTGCAGGGGCACAATGAGCAGTTCTTC
V gene: TRBV23-1; clone size: .; D gene: .; J gene: TRBJ2-4; CDR3 protein: CASSHSGFSPWGKNIQYF; CDR3 DNA: TGCGCCAGCAGTCATTCGGGGTTTTCGCCCTGGGGCAAAAACATTCAGTACTTC
V gene: TRBV21-1; clone size: few; D gene: .; J gene: TRBJ1-2; CDR3 protein: CASSTRDLRTYGYTF; CDR3 DNA: TGTGCCAGCAGCACCCGGGATCTAAGGACCTATGGCTACACCTTC
V gene: TRBV28; clone size: once; D gene: TRBD1; J gene: TRBJ1-5; CDR3 protein: CASSGTGRGNQPQHF; CDR3 DNA: TGTGCCAGCAGTGGGACAGGACGGGGCAATCAGCCCCAGCATTTT
V gene: TRBV11-2; clone size: .; D gene: TRBD2; J gene: TRBJ2-5; CDR3 protein: CASSSQLAVQETQYF; CDR3 DNA: TGTGCCAGCAGCTCCCAACTAGCGGTACAAGAGACCCAGTACTTC
V gene: TRBV4-1; clone size: few; D gene: TRBD1; J gene: TRBJ1-1; CDR3 protein: CASSQILPGQDTEAFF; CDR3 DNA: TGCGCCAGCAGCCAAATTTTGCCGGGACAGGACACTGAAGCTTTCTTT
V gene: TRBV28; clone size: few; D gene: .; J gene: TRBJ2-3; CDR3 protein: CASSVGTDTQYF; CDR3 DNA: TGTGCCAGCAGTGTAGGCACAGATACGCAGTATTTT
V gene: TRBV7-9; clone size: few; D gene: TRBD2; J gene: TRBJ2-7; CDR3 protein: CASSFGREWEQYF; CDR3 DNA: TGTGCCAGCAGCTTCGGGCGGGAGTGGGAGCAGTACTTC
V gene: TRBV5-1; clone size: few; D gene: TRBD2; J gene: TRBJ2-1; CDR3 protein: CASSKEPGTSGRTNEQFF; CDR3 DNA: TGCGCCAGCAGCAAAGAGCCCGGGACTAGCGGGAGGACTAATGAGCAGTTCTTC
V gene: TRBV18; clone size: few; D gene: TRBD2; J gene: TRBJ2-1; CDR3 protein: CASSPASGSSDEQFF; CDR3 DNA: TGTGCCAGCTCACCTGCTAGCGGGAGTTCCGATGAGCAGTTCTTC
V gene: TRBV28; clone size: few; D gene: TRBD2; J gene: TRBJ2-1; CDR3 protein: CASRMTSGSYNEQFF; CDR3 DNA: TGTGCCAGCAGGATGACTAGCGGTTCCTACAATGAGCAGTTCTTC
V gene: TRBV19; clone size: .; D gene: TRBD1; J gene: TRBJ1-5; CDR3 protein: CASTHITGGGQPQHF; CDR3 DNA: TGTGCCAGTACTCACATTACAGGGGGTGGTCAGCCCCAGCATTTT
V gene: TRBV7-3; clone size: few; D gene: TRBD2; J gene: TRBJ2-3; CDR3 protein: CASSPSGTTDTQYF; CDR3 DNA: TGTGCCAGCAGTCCTAGCGGGACCACAGATACGCAGTATTTT
V gene: TRBV28; clone size: once; D gene: .; J gene: TRBJ2-2; CDR3 protein: CASSFPTGANTGELFF; CDR3 DNA: TGTGCCAGCAGTTTCCCTACGGGTGCGAACACCGGGGAGCTGTTTTTT
V gene: TRBV5-1; clone size: few; D gene: .; J gene: TRBJ2-7; CDR3 protein: CASSEVGARNYEQYF; CDR3 DNA: TGCGCCAGCAGCGAAGTGGGGGCCCGAAACTACGAGCAGTACTTC
V gene: TRBV7-2; clone size: .; D gene: TRBD1; J gene: TRBJ1-2; CDR3 protein: CASSLRKGQTYGYTF; CDR3 DNA: TGTGCCAGCAGCTTACGCAAGGGACAGACATATGGCTACACCTTC
V gene: TRBV25-1; clone size: .; D gene: TRBD2; J gene: TRBJ2-7; CDR3 protein: CATKLAGGGEQYF; CDR3 DNA: TGTGCCACCAAACTAGCGGGAGGAGGTGAGCAGTACTTC
V gene: TRBV19; clone size: few; D gene: .; J gene: TRBJ2-6; CDR3 protein: CATSSGANVLTF; CDR3 DNA: TGTGCCACCAGCTCTGGGGCCAACGTCCTGACTTTC
V gene: TRBV9; clone size: .; D gene: .; J gene: TRBJ2-1; CDR3 protein: CASSVGGPSFHEQFF; CDR3 DNA: TGTGCCAGCAGCGTAGGGGGGCCCAGTTTTCATGAGCAGTTCTTC
V gene: TRBV19; clone size: once; D gene: TRBD2; J gene: TRBJ2-1; CDR3 protein: CASHRTSGSVDEQFF; CDR3 DNA: TGTGCCAGTCACCGGACTAGCGGGAGTGTCGATGAGCAGTTCTTC
V gene: TRBV28; clone size: .; D gene: TRBD1; J gene: TRBJ2-7; CDR3 protein: CASTLGGQGYEQYF; CDR3 DNA: TGTGCCAGCACCTTGGGGGGACAGGGCTACGAGCAGTACTTC
V gene: TRBV29-1; clone size: few; D gene: .; J gene: TRBJ1-5; CDR3 protein: CSVVGEINQPQHF; CDR3 DNA: TGCAGCGTTGTTGGGGAGATCAATCAGCCCCAGCATTTT
V gene: TRBV29-1; clone size: .; D gene: TRBD1; J gene: TRBJ1-2; CDR3 protein: CSVVRDRLGYTF; CDR3 DNA: TGCAGCGTTGTCAGGGACAGGCTTGGCTACACCTTC
V gene: TRBV4-1; clone size: .; D gene: .; J gene: TRBJ2-7; CDR3 protein: CASVLYEQYF; CDR3 DNA: TGCGCCAGCGTTCTATACGAGCAGTACTTC
V gene: TRBV28; clone size: .; D gene: .; J gene: TRBJ1-2; CDR3 protein: CASSFKGRGYGYTF; CDR3 DNA: TGTGCCAGCAGTTTCAAGGGAAGGGGCTATGGCTACACCTTC
V gene: TRBV30; clone size: .; D gene: TRBD1; J gene: TRBJ2-7; CDR3 protein: CAWDRESPYEQYF; CDR3 DNA: TGTGCCTGGGACAGGGAGTCGCCCTACGAGCAGTACTTC
V gene: TRBV4-2; clone size: .; D gene: .; J gene: TRBJ2-1; CDR3 protein: CASSLAQNSYNEQFF; CDR3 DNA: TGTGCCAGCAGCTTAGCGCAGAACTCCTACAATGAGCAGTTCTTC
V gene: TRBV28; clone size: few; D gene: .; J gene: TRBJ2-5; CDR3 protein: CASTDRQETQYF; CDR3 DNA: TGTGCCAGCACCGACAGACAAGAGACCCAGTACTTC
V gene: TRBV5-1; clone size: few; D gene: TRBD2; J gene: TRBJ2-5; CDR3 protein: CASSPGLAGGPETQYF; CDR3 DNA: TGCGCCAGCAGCCCGGGACTAGCGGGAGGTCCTGAGACCCAGTACTTC
V gene: TRBV4-1; clone size: .; D gene: .; J gene: TRBJ1-1; CDR3 protein: CASSQAPLPGGTTEAFF; CDR3 DNA: TGCGCCAGCAGCCAAGCCCCTCTCCCCGGGGGGACCACTGAAGCTTTCTTT
V gene: TRBV30; clone size: .; D gene: .; J gene: TRBJ1-5; CDR3 protein: CAWSGGQYQPQHF; CDR3 DNA: TGTGCCTGGAGTGGCGGACAGTATCAGCCCCAGCATTTT
V gene: TRBV18; clone size: few; D gene: .; J gene: TRBJ1-1; CDR3 protein: CASSLRENTEAFF; CDR3 DNA: TGTGCCAGCTCACTACGGGAGAACACTGAAGCTTTCTTT
V gene: TRBV29-1; clone size: few; D gene: TRBD1; J gene: TRBJ2-7; CDR3 protein: CSVTGTGDFEQYF; CDR3 DNA: TGCAGCGTAACCGGGACAGGGGATTTTGAGCAGTACTTC
V gene: TRBV25-1; clone size: few; D gene: .; J gene: TRBJ2-5; CDR3 protein: CASSENYRTETQYF; CDR3 DNA: TGTGCCAGCAGTGAAAATTACAGGACAGAGACCCAGTACTTC
V gene: TRBV9; clone size: .; D gene: .; J gene: TRBJ2-1; CDR3 protein: CASSVGGADNEQFF; CDR3 DNA: TGTGCCAGCAGCGTAGGAGGAGCGGACAATGAGCAGTTCTTC
V gene: TRBV5-6; clone size: few; D gene: .; J gene: TRBJ1-1; CDR3 protein: CASSLAAGRTEAFF; CDR3 DNA: TGTGCCAGCAGCTTGGCCGCAGGGAGGACTGAAGCTTTCTTT
V gene: TRBV7-3; clone size: .; D gene: TRBD2; J gene: TRBJ2-1; CDR3 protein: CASSASGRVNEQFF; CDR3 DNA: TGTGCCAGCAGCGCTAGCGGGAGGGTCAATGAGCAGTTCTTC
V gene: TRBV29-1; clone size: few; D gene: TRBD1; J gene: TRBJ1-2; CDR3 protein: CSVDREGAGGYTF; CDR3 DNA: TGCAGCGTTGATCGGGAGGGGGCAGGAGGCTACACCTTC
V gene: TRBV6-5; clone size: .; D gene: .; J gene: TRBJ1-5; CDR3 protein: CASSYSTSQPQHF; CDR3 DNA: TGTGCCAGCAGTTACTCGACTTCCCAGCCCCAGCATTTT
V gene: TRBV15; clone size: few; D gene: TRBD2; J gene: TRBJ2-5; CDR3 protein: CATRGGRDQETQYF; CDR3 DNA: TGTGCCACCAGGGGCGGGAGGGACCAAGAGACCCAGTACTTC
V gene: TRBV13; clone size: .; D gene: .; J gene: TRBJ1-1; CDR3 protein: CASSQPMNTEAFF; CDR3 DNA: TGTGCCAGCAGCCAACCTATGAACACTGAAGCTTTCTTT
V gene: TRBV29-1; clone size: .; D gene: .; J gene: TRBJ2-7; CDR3 protein: CSARETTSYEQYF; CDR3 DNA: TGCAGCGCCCGGGAAACCACATCCTACGAGCAGTACTTC
V gene: TRBV7-2; clone size: few; D gene: .; J gene: TRBJ1-2; CDR3 protein: CASSPDQGPGYGYTF; CDR3 DNA: TGTGCCAGCAGCCCAGACCAGGGGCCGGGCTATGGCTACACCTTC
V gene: TRBV9; clone size: few; D gene: .; J gene: TRBJ1-6; CDR3 protein: CASSVRGDNSPLHF; CDR3 DNA: TGTGCCAGCAGCGTCCGGGGAGATAATTCACCCCTCCACTTT
V gene: TRBV18; clone size: .; D gene: .; J gene: TRBJ2-3; CDR3 protein: CASSPGDGGTQYF; CDR3 DNA: TGTGCCAGCTCACCCGGGGATGGTGGTACGCAGTATTTT
V gene: TRBV19; clone size: few; D gene: .; J gene: TRBJ1-5; CDR3 protein: CASTFGGSSNQPQHF; CDR3 DNA: TGTGCCAGTACCTTCGGAGGGAGTAGCAATCAGCCCCAGCATTTT
V gene: TRBV7-6; clone size: .; D gene: .; J gene: TRBJ2-1; CDR3 protein: CASSLSRLADEQFF; CDR3 DNA: TGTGCCAGCAGCCTCTCCCGCCTGGCGGATGAGCAGTTCTTC
V gene: TRBV9; clone size: .; D gene: TRBD2; J gene: TRBJ2-1; CDR3 protein: CASSPGTSVYNEQFF; CDR3 DNA: TGTGCCAGCAGTCCCGGGACTAGCGTCTACAATGAGCAGTTCTTC
V gene: TRBV29-1; clone size: .; D gene: TRBD1; J gene: TRBJ1-2; CDR3 protein: CSVTTGGANYGYTF; CDR3 DNA: TGCAGCGTTACCACAGGGGGCGCGAACTATGGCTACACCTTC
V gene: TRBV11-3; clone size: few; D gene: .; J gene: TRBJ2-2; CDR3 protein: CASRADTGELFF; CDR3 DNA: TGTGCCAGCAGGGCGGACACCGGGGAGCTGTTTTTT
V gene: TRBV10-2; clone size: .; D gene: .; J gene: TRBJ2-1; CDR3 protein: CASSDQGSYNEQFF; CDR3 DNA: TGCGCCAGCAGTGATCAGGGCTCCTACAATGAGCAGTTCTTC
V gene: TRBV4-1; clone size: .; D gene: .; J gene: TRBJ1-2; CDR3 protein: CASSPFSYRVARGYTF; CDR3 DNA: TGCGCCAGCAGCCCCTTTAGCTACAGGGTGGCACGCGGCTACACCTTC
V gene: TRBV30; clone size: few; D gene: .; J gene: TRBJ2-1; CDR3 protein: CAWRRTGIWDEQFF; CDR3 DNA: TGTGCCTGGAGGAGAACGGGGATTTGGGATGAGCAGTTCTTC